This entry lists 2 T cell receptor beta chains sequenced from one sample in a study of T-cell memory formation after mild COVID-19. TCRdb re-analysed the 5' RACE reads in MiXCR, keeping a single row per CDR3 protein. The sample includes about 160,000 distinct CDR3 sequences, roughly 28% seen only once; the top ten take around 13%. Sequencing input: PBMCs or a T cell subset sorted from them (not recorded which). The receptors stem from an adult woman who had mild COVID-19 (a few samples of this study predate the infection). Cell type and time point are not known.

The chain is built from TRBV12-3 or TRBV12-4 and TRBJ1-1, with D perhaps TRBD1 (6 bases). The ends were cut back, 4 bases at V and 11 bases at J, with 14 bases in the middle. The CDR3 extends over 12 amino acids. The CDR3 DNA sequence: TGTGCCAGCAGTTCCGGAACAGGGTTGGCTTTCTTT. Amino acid sequence: CASSSGTGLAFF.

This clonotype came up a few times. V usage is TRBV3-1 and J usage is TRBJ1-5; TRBD1 might be the D (6 bases). This CDR3 is built from 14 residues. In germline, CDR1 is LGHDT, CDR2 YNNKEL (reference sequence). V was clipped by 5 bases and J by 2 bases, with 10 bases between them. The CDR3 DNA is TGTGCCAGCAGCTGGACAGCGGGCAATCAGCCCCAGCATTTT. It yields the protein CASSWTAGNQPQHF.